One sample yielded the 10 T cell receptor beta chains listed below, sequenced in a study of blood T cell repertoires in COVID-19. TCRdb's table, derived via immunoSEQ multiplex PCR, lists solely in-frame clones and lacks some. The sample holds 200,000 to 300,000 clones, around 90% seen once. Sequences were obtained from peripheral blood. The receptors were gathered from a person aged 18 to 30 with COVID-19, enrolled during active disease.

The chain joins TRBV5-1 to TRBJ2-1; 9 bases line up with TRBD1. J gave up 4 bases and V 3 bases, and 8 bases lay outside the gene matches. The germline V gene has CDR1 SGHRS and CDR2 YFSETQ. This CDR3 has 16 amino acids. The CDR3 loop is CASSSIFDRGYNEQFF. DNA for the CDR3: TGCGCCAGCAGCTCCATATTCGACAGGGGGTACAATGAGCAGTTCTTC.

V and J are TRBV5-8 and TRBJ2-7; 14 bases align to TRBD2. After removal of 0 bases from V and 4 bases from J, the junction contained 3 bases not matched to a gene. The length of the CDR3 is 16 residues. CDR1 and CDR2 from the germline V gene are SGHTS and YDEGEE. CDR3 bases: TGTGCCAGCAGCTTGGCAGGACTAGCGGGAGGTTACGAGCAGTACTTC. Translation gives CASSLAGLAGGYEQYF.

The rearrangement links TRBV27 to TRBJ2-1; weak D call: TRBD2 (6 bases). The CDR3 runs 12 residues. Germline V gene sequence: CDR1 MNHEY, CDR2 SMNVEV (reference sequence). CDR3 nucleotides: TGTGTCAGTAGCGGCTCCTACAATGAGCAGTTCTTC. As protein: CVSSGSYNEQFF.

The V and J genes are TRBV5-6 and TRBJ1-1; 11 bases line up with TRBD1. J lost 11 bases, V lost 2 bases, and 2 bases had no gene match. The CDR3 loop spans 12 amino acids. CDR1 SGHDT and CDR2 YYEEEE come from the germline V gene. The chain's CDR3 is CASSLGTGGAFF. The CDR3 DNA is TGTGCCAGCAGCTTAGGGACAGGGGGTGCTTTCTTT.

This chain's CDR3 is CASGSGQGGEKLFF. The CDR3 DNA follows: TGTGCTAGTGGTTCGGGACAGGGGGGTGAAAAACTGTTTTTT. V usage is TRBV12-5 and J usage is TRBJ1-4, with 11 bases fitting TRBD1. Germline V lookup: CDR1 LGHNT, CDR2 FRNRAP. Trimming took 4 bases from V and 7 from J; bases not matched to a gene: 2. The length of the CDR3 is 14 residues.

The chain recombines TRBV6-1 with TRBJ1-5, with a weak D call TRBD1 (6 bases). CDR1 and CDR2 (germline): MNHNS, SASEGT. V shed 4 bases and J shed 2 bases, with 15 bases lying between them. The CDR3 runs to 16 residues. The DNA for the CDR3 is TGTGCCAGCAGTGGCACCAGGGGTATGGGCAATCAGCCCCAGCATTTT. Encoded protein: CASSGTRGMGNQPQHF.

V is TRBV4-3 and J is TRBJ2-2; D is unclear. Deletions cut 0 bases from V and 6 bases from J, with 8 bases between. There are 14 residues in the CDR3. Germline V gives CDR1 LGHNA, CDR2 YSLEER. In DNA form, the CDR3 reads TGCGCCAGCAGCCAAGATCGAACAGCCGGGGAGCTGTTTTTT. Translation gives CASSQDRTAGELFF.

The chain joins TRBV18 to TRBJ2-3; no reliable D call. Per germline, CDR1 KGHSH and CDR2 LQKENI. Between the trimmed V and J ends, which lost 6 bases and 2 bases, there was a span of 15 bases. There are 15 residues in the CDR3. The DNA for the CDR3 is TGTGCCAGCTCCCAGGATGCCGACACCACAGATACGCAGTATTTT. It is translated as CASSQDADTTDTQYF.

This sequence joins TRBV7-2 and TRBJ1-5; weak D call: TRBD1 (6 bases). The V end was cut by 2 bases, the J end by 9 bases, with 17 bases between. Germline V gives CDR1 SGHTA, CDR2 FQGNSA. This CDR3 comprises 15 residues. The DNA for the CDR3 is TGTGCCAGCAGCTTAAACTGGGGGCCCCAATCGCCCCAGCATTTT. Its translation is CASSLNWGPQSPQHF.

The chain employs TRBV24-1 and TRBJ2-2, with D possibly being TRBD2 (5 bases). The CDR3 contains 13 residues. Germline assignment: CDR1 KGHDR and CDR2 SFDVKD. The V and J ends lost 9 bases and 0 bases respectively, with 7 bases between them. This CDR3 is CATRGSNTGELFF. The CDR3 DNA reads TGTGCCACCCGGGGATCGAACACCGGGGAGCTGTTTTTT.